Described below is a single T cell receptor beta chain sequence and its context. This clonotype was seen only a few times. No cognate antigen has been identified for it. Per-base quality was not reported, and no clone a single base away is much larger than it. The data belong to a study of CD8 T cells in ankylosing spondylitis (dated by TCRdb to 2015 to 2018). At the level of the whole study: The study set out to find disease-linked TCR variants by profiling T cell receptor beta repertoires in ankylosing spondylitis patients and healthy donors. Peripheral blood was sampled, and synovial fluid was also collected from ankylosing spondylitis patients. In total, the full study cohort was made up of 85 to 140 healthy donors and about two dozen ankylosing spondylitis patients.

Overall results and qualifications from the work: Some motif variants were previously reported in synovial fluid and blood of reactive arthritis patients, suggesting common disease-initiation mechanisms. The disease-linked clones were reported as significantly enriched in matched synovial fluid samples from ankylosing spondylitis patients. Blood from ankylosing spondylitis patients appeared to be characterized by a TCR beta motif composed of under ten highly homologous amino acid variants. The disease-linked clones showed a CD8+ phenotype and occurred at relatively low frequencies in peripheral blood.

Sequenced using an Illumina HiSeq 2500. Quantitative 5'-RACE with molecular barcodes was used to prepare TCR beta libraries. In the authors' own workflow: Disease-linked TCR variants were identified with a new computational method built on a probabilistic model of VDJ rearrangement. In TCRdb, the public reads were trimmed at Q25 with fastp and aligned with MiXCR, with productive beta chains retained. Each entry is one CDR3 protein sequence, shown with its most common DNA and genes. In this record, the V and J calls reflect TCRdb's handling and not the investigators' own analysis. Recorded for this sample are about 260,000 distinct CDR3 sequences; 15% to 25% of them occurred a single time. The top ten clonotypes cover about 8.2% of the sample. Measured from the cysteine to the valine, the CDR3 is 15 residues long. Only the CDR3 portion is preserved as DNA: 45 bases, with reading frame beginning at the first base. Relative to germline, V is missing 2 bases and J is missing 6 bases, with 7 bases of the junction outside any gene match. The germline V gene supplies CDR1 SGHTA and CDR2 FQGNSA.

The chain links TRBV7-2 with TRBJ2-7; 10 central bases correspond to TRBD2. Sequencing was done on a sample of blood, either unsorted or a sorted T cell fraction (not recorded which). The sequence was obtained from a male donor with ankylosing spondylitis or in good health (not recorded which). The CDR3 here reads CASSLFGAGGLEQYV. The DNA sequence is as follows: TGTGCCAGCAGCTTATTCGGAGCGGGGGGGCTCGAGCAGTACGTC.